This TCR beta chain was sequenced for a study of blood T cell repertoires in COVID-19 (dated by TCRdb to about 2020). Describing the broader study: Samples from collaborators originated in the United States, Italy and Spain and spanned both the acute and convalescent phases of COVID-19. Where available, HLA class I and class II types were obtained from metadata supplied by the sample provider rather than from assay-based typing. The dataset comprised deeply sampled blood TCRbeta repertoires from subjects exposed to, actively infected with, or recovered from COVID-19. The repertoires were released in a freely available public database intended as a resource for research on the immune response to SARS-CoV-2. Sample metadata almost always included a de-identified subject ID, COVID-19 status, age in years and sex. The material from the prospective study consisted of cDNA or gDNA derived from T cells, B-cell-depleted T cells, or PBMCs. The samples were drawn from two sources: the first 160 participants of the ongoing ImmuneRACE study, and some 1,300 subjects contributed by 6 global collaborators. The paper's findings and limits, for the study overall: The amount of clinical and demographic metadata varied by source and participant and was provided uncurated.

The collaborating institutions used their own protocols to collect whole blood in K2EDTA tubes. For TCRbeta analysis, collaborators shipped samples in one of three forms: frozen whole blood, isolated PBMCs, or DNA extracted from either of those sample types. From the cysteine through the valine, the CDR3 covers 16 amino acids. Just CDR3 DNA is preserved here, 48 bases in frame from base 1. Trimming removed 4 bases from V and 3 bases from J; the gene matches leave 12 bases unexplained. For CDR1 and CDR2, the germline V gene lists MDHEN and SYDVKM. The immunoSEQ Assay, a bias-controlled multiplex PCR, was used to amplify TCRbeta CDR3 regions from genomic DNA. In the original analysis: The number of nucleated cells in each sample was estimated from the amplification of reference gene primers within the assay. To quantify the absolute abundance of each unique TCRbeta CDR3 rearrangement, sequence reads were collapsed and filtered. For each sample, productive Simpson clonality was calculated by taking the square root of Simpson's diversity index across productive rearrangements. The source is immuneACCESS, and TCRdb retained only in-frame sequences with V and J called. Part of the clones is not carried over; for the studies checked, unresolved V genes explain less than half of this, and the remainder is unexplained. The V and J calls and clone size come from that table; D and trimming were worked out from the DNA. Present in this sample are just over 95,000 clones, approximately 81% of which were seen just once. Around 4% of the sample is in the top ten clones.

Comment on this clone: Its antigen is not yet known. Per-base qualities were not stored, and no clone one base away is much larger.

The V and J segments used are TRBV28 and TRBJ2-7; 7 bases in the junction line up with TRBD1. The sequence was collected from a man aged 55-75 years with acute or convalescent COVID-19. Sequenced: peripheral blood. Read as DNA, the sequence is TGTGCCAGCAGTTCCTCCCTCGGGACAGTCTTCTACGAGCAGTACGTC. Translated, this is CASSSSLGTVFYEQYV.